Below, 29 T cell receptor beta chains from the same sample are listed, as sequenced in a study of shared clonotypes between healthy human individuals. Assay used: immunoSEQ multiplex PCR; TCRdb lists only in-frame clones, some missing. The table lists 950,000 to 1,200,000 clones, roughly 77% of them singletons. What was sequenced was memory CD4+ T cells from PBMCs. Sample subset: CD45RA-negative fraction. The receptors stem from a man aged 18 to 29 in good health. Some clones in this sample may be carry-over from other donors' samples.

This sequence joins TRBV11-2 and TRBJ2-3, with 8 nucleotides matching TRBD2. Germline CDR1 is SGHAT and CDR2 is FQNNGV. V gave up 2 bases and J gave up 2 bases; unmatched junction bases: 3. CDR3 length equals 15 residues. CDR3 protein: CASSLTGGFTDTQYF. The CDR3, as DNA: TGTGCCAGCAGCTTAACGGGAGGGTTCACAGATACGCAGTATTTT.

V gene TRBV19 combines with J gene TRBJ2-5, with unresolved D. The CDR3 loop spans 12 amino acids. V was trimmed by 2 bases and J by 2 bases, leaving 3 bases between them. The germline CDR1 and CDR2 sequences are LNHDA and SQIVND (reference sequence). CDR3 protein: CASSIRQETQYF. CDR3 bases: TGTGCCAGTAGTATAAGACAAGAGACCCAGTACTTC.

The chain is built from TRBV28 and TRBJ1-3; D may be TRBD1 (6 bases). The CDR3 length is 15 residues. The germline gives CDR1 MDHEN, CDR2 SYDVKM. Trimming left V 6 bases short and J 4 bases short, with 16 bases between. CDR3 protein: CASRDGGAAGNTIYF. The CDR3 DNA sequence: TGTGCCAGCAGGGATGGGGGGGCAGCAGGAAACACCATATATTTT.

The chain joins TRBV7-2 to TRBJ2-5, with 9 bases identical to TRBD1. Germline assignment: CDR1 SGHTA and CDR2 FQGNSA. V lost 5 bases to trimming and J lost 5 bases; unmatched junction nucleotides: 6. The CDR3 is made up of 14 amino acids. The CDR3 reads CASSQQGARETQYF. The DNA of the CDR3 is TGTGCCAGCAGCCAACAGGGGGCGCGGGAGACCCAGTACTTC.

In this sample, this clone turned up a few times. The V and J genes are TRBV2 and TRBJ1-2, with D unclear. Looked up from germline, CDR1 is SNHLY and CDR2 is FYNNEI. V dropped 6 bases and J dropped 2 bases, with 13 bases sitting between them. The CDR3 runs to 14 residues. CDR3 residues: CASSMTRANYGYTF. DNA for the CDR3: TGTGCCAGCAGCATGACTCGGGCCAACTATGGCTACACCTTC.

The rearrangement joins TRBV5-1 to TRBJ2-7; the D gene is possibly TRBD1 (5 bases). Germline V gene lookup returns CDR1 SGHRS and CDR2 YFSETQ. The CDR3 length is 15 residues. V dropped 0 bases and J dropped 3 bases, with 13 bases sitting between them. CDR3 nucleotides: TGCGCCAGCAGCTTGGCTCAGGGATATATCTACGAGCAGTACTTC. This codes for CASSLAQGYIYEQYF.

The chain carries TRBV28 and TRBJ2-1, with 7 bases identical to TRBD1. Germline loops: CDR1 MDHEN, CDR2 SYDVKM. V was pared by 5 bases and J by 2 bases, with 9 bases of the junction left unmatched. The length of the CDR3 is 16 residues. The CDR3 DNA reads TGTGCCAGCAGTCCCCATCGGACAGGCGCCTACAATGAGCAGTTCTTC. Protein product: CASSPHRTGAYNEQFF.

This clone was detected only once. The genes are TRBV28 and TRBJ2-3; TRBD2 is a possible D gene (6 bases). Germline V gene lookup returns CDR1 MDHEN and CDR2 SYDVKM. The CDR3 has 18 residues. The V end was cut by 6 bases, the J end by 1 base, with 23 bases between. Here the CDR3 reads CASRSNLGGDIGTDTQYF. The CDR3 DNA follows: TGTGCCAGCAGGAGTAACCTGGGGGGAGATATTGGCACAGATACGCAGTATTTT.

This clone appeared once. The chain uses TRBV5-1 and TRBJ2-7, with unresolved D. V was pared by 0 bases and J by 0 bases, with 7 bases between. In germline, CDR1 is SGHRS, CDR2 YFSETQ. The CDR3 contains 14 residues. The CDR3 region is CASSLDSASYEQYF. The CDR3 bases are TGCGCCAGCAGCTTGGACAGCGCCTCCTACGAGCAGTACTTC.

This clone turned up a few times. V and J are TRBV30 and TRBJ1-1; D ambiguous. The CDR3 runs to 15 residues. Per germline, CDR1 GTSNPN and CDR2 SVGIG (reference sequence). Deletions cut 0 bases from V and 6 bases from J, with 17 bases between. The CDR3 spells CAWSVYRDAEPEAFF. As DNA, the CDR3 is TGTGCCTGGAGTGTTTATCGAGACGCCGAACCTGAAGCTTTCTTT. Together with reference TRBV30 and TRBJ1-1, the CDR3 gives the full variable domain: SQTIHQWPATLVQPVGSPLSLECTVEGTSNPNLYWYRQAAGRGLQLLFYSVGIGQISSEVPQNLSASRPQDRQFILSSKKLLLSDSGFYLCAWSVYRDAEPEAFFGQGTRLTVV.

This clone was seen a handful of times. The chain has TRBV6-5 and TRBJ1-1; D is unresolved. There are 15 residues in the CDR3. CDR1 and CDR2 (germline): MNHEY, SVGAGI. V lost 6 bases to trimming and J lost 1 base, with 15 bases between them. Here the CDR3 reads CASSPRFVGNTEAFF. CDR3 nucleotides: TGTGCCAGCAGCCCCAGGTTTGTTGGGAACACTGAAGCTTTCTTT.

The chain is built from TRBV25-1 and TRBJ2-5; 9 nucleotides line up with TRBD2. CDR3 length: 14 residues. Per germline, CDR1 MGHDK and CDR2 SYGVNS. The J segment lost 10 bases and the V segment lost 1 base, leaving 7 bases of the junction unmatched. The CDR3 nucleotides read TGTGCCAGCAGTGAATTAGCGGGGGTGGGAAACCAGTACTTC. Its translation is CASSELAGVGNQYF.

This chain connects TRBV4-1 to TRBJ2-3; D is perhaps TRBD1 or TRBD2 (6 bases each). Germline lookup yields CDR1 MGHRA and CDR2 YSYEKL. This CDR3 is built from 14 residues. Between the trimmed V and J ends, which lost 4 bases and 0 bases, there was a span of 8 bases. CDR3 bases: TGCGCCAGCAGCCCGGGGGCTAGCACAGATACGCAGTATTTT. This translates into CASSPGASTDTQYF.

The genes are TRBV20-1 and TRBJ1-2; D might be TRBD1 (6 bases). This CDR3 spans 10 amino acids. Trimming pared 2 bases from V and 9 bases from J, leaving 7 bases between. Germline-derived CDR1 and CDR2 are DFQATT and SNEGSKA (reference sequence). For the CDR3, the DNA is TGCAGTGCTAGACGGGGGCGCTACACCTTC. Encoded protein: CSARRGRYTF.

The genes are TRBV9 and TRBJ2-7; 8 nucleotides match TRBD2. In germline, CDR1 is SGDLS, CDR2 YYNGEE. V lost 7 bases to trimming and J lost 2 bases; unmatched junction nucleotides: 14. CDR3 length equals 16 residues. CDR3 nucleotides: TGTGCCAGCCCCTATATAGCGGGGCGGCACACCTACGAGCAGTACTTC. As protein: CASPYIAGRHTYEQYF.

As regards this clone: Since a far larger clone is one base different, this is likely a read error. The identical CDR3 is also encoded by other nucleotide sequences in the sample. This chain uses TRBV30 with TRBJ1-1, with D uncertain. The CDR3 consists of 13 residues. Germline loops: CDR1 GTSNPN, CDR2 SVGIG (reference sequence). The chain's CDR3 is CAWEGNMNTEAFF. CDR3 sequence (DNA): TGTGCCTGGGAGGGAAACATGAATACTGAAGCTTTCTTT.

Of note for this clone: A junction boundary mismatches the germline segment, possibly from a read error. V usage is TRBV6-1 and J usage is TRBJ2-7; D perhaps matches TRBD2 (7 bases). Germline-derived CDR1 and CDR2 are MNHNS and SASEGT. The CDR3 consists of 13 residues. The CDR3 here is CASSEGLSGTTVF. As DNA, the CDR3 is TGTGCCAGCAGTGAAGGGCTAAGCGGGACAACTGTCTTC.

Of note for this clone: A read error may produce the germline difference seen at one junction end. The CDR3 DNA is TGTGCCAGCAGCCGACAGGGGCTCCCAGCACCGGGGGGGCTGTTTTTT. Its protein product is CASSRQGLPAPGGLFF. This rearrangement joins TRBV7-6 to TRBJ2-2; TRBD1 is a possible D gene (8 bases). This CDR3 spans 16 amino acids. Germline-derived CDR1 and CDR2 are SGHVS and FNYEAQ.

The V gene is TRBV6-6, the J gene TRBJ1-5; D might be TRBD1 (5 bases). Germline V gives CDR1 MNHNY, CDR2 SVGAGI (reference sequence). The CDR3 is 15 amino acids. The germline V and J ends were trimmed by 0 bases and 7 bases, with 13 bases remaining between them. The CDR3 bases are TGTGCCAGCAGTTACTCCGGAAGGGACGGACAGCCCCAGCATTTT. Encoded protein: CASSYSGRDGQPQHF.

The chain joins TRBV11-3 to TRBJ2-3; TRBD1 aligns across 7 bases. Germline V gives CDR1 SGHNT, CDR2 YENEEA. J gave up 4 bases and V 1 base, and 11 bases lay outside the gene matches. The CDR3 has 17 amino acids. CDR3 coding DNA: TGTGCCAGCAGCTTAGGTTCCGGGACAGCCAAGGCAGATACGCAGTATTTT. This encodes CASSLGSGTAKADTQYF.

V and J are TRBV28 and TRBJ2-7; TRBD1 or TRBD2 may be the D gene (5 bases each). The length of the CDR3 is 18 residues. Germline V CDR1 and CDR2: MDHEN, SYDVKM. V was cut by 7 bases and J by 0 bases, with 25 bases left in between. CDR3 sequence reads: CASTQVGVRTESSYEQYF. CDR3 coding DNA: TGTGCCAGCACCCAAGTGGGGGTGAGAACGGAAAGCTCCTACGAGCAGTACTTC.

This chain links TRBV5-4 with TRBJ1-1; D possibly corresponds to TRBD1 (6 bases). This CDR3 comprises 15 residues. V was shortened by 4 bases and J by 0 bases, with 13 bases between the two germline ends. The germline gives CDR1 SGHNT, CDR2 YYREEE (reference sequence). This chain's CDR3 is CASSPGQNMNTEAFF. CDR3 nucleotide sequence: TGTGCCAGCAGCCCTGGACAGAACATGAACACTGAAGCTTTCTTT.

This clone was picked up one time. The chain carries TRBV4-2 and TRBJ2-7; 9 nucleotides align to TRBD1. This CDR3 spans 16 amino acids. The germline CDR1 and CDR2 sequences are LGHNA and YNFKEQ. With 3 bases clipped from V and 5 bases from J, the junction kept 11 bases outside the gene matches. The CDR3 sequence is CASSHATGTGRDEQYF. CDR3 sequence (DNA): TGTGCCAGCAGCCATGCTACCGGGACAGGGCGGGACGAGCAGTACTTC.

There are a few counts of this clone. The rearrangement uses TRBV6-4 and TRBJ1-5, with 7 bases aligning to TRBD1. The CDR3 extends over 15 amino acids. The germline V gene has CDR1 MRHNA and CDR2 SNTAGT. J lost 2 bases, V lost 7 bases, and 8 bases had no gene match. The CDR3 nucleotides read TGTGCCAGCACGGACAGGTTTTTGGGCAATCAGCCCCAGCATTTT. Translation: CASTDRFLGNQPQHF.

The chain combines TRBV6-1 with TRBJ2-5; 9 nucleotides line up with TRBD1. Germline lookup yields CDR1 MNHNS and CDR2 SASEGT. This CDR3 spans 14 amino acids. V was pared by 6 bases and J by 4 bases, with 6 bases of the junction left unmatched. CDR3 sequence: CASSGNRGRETQYF. DNA of the CDR3: TGTGCCAGCAGCGGGAACAGGGGGCGAGAGACCCAGTACTTC.

The genes are TRBV11-1 and TRBJ1-1; TRBD1 matches at 9 bases. The CDR3 loop spans 16 amino acids. The V gene end was trimmed by 5 bases and the J gene end by 1 base; junction bases not matched to a gene: 8. Germline V gene lookup returns CDR1 SGHAT and CDR2 FQDESV (reference sequence). CDR3 amino acids: CASSTGQGGWNTEAFF. CDR3 DNA: TGTGCCAGCAGCACGGGACAGGGAGGGTGGAACACTGAAGCTTTCTTT.

The rearrangement uses TRBV2 and TRBJ2-3, with 7 bases matching TRBD2. Germline V lookup: CDR1 SNHLY, CDR2 FYNNEI. This CDR3 comprises 16 residues. The V segment lost 6 bases and the J segment 0 bases; nucleotides outside the gene matches: 9. CDR3 in DNA: TGTGCCAGCAGCGAAATAGCGGGCCCCAGCACAGATACGCAGTATTTT. It codes for CASSEIAGPSTDTQYF.

V gene TRBV28 combines with J gene TRBJ1-1; TRBD1 might be the D (6 bases). The germline V gene has CDR1 MDHEN and CDR2 SYDVKM. The CDR3 totals 13 residues. The V end lost 6 bases, the J end lost 1 base, and 9 bases lay between the germline ends. The CDR3 is CASRGQTNTEAFF. For the CDR3, the DNA is TGTGCCAGCAGGGGACAAACGAACACTGAAGCTTTCTTT.

J is TRBJ1-3 and V is TRBV7-8; D is uncertain. The V gene lost 1 base and the J gene lost 3 bases, with 13 bases spanning the gap. Germline loops: CDR1 SGHVS, CDR2 FQNEAQ. This CDR3 contains 16 residues. The CDR3 spells CASSLVHRAGGNTIYF. The CDR3 nucleotides are TGTGCCAGCAGCTTAGTTCACCGCGCTGGTGGAAACACCATATATTTT.